The T cell receptor beta chain described here comes from a study of cytomegalovirus exposure and HLA in healthy donors. Study outcomes and limitations: Near-uniform donor sequencing depth was presumed by presence/absence analyses. It was in a later analysis that TCR association rates were seen to vary by HLA locus, highest for DRB1 and lowest for HLA-C. Reports state that TCR beta sequences accurately predicted most subjects' HLA-A and HLA-B alleles. It was reportedly the case that the classifier diagnosed cytomegalovirus status with high specificity and sensitivity.

The ends lost 6 bases at V and 5 bases at J; junction bases unmatched: 8. The CDR3 spans 14 residues. Germline V lookup: CDR1 LNHDA, CDR2 SQIVND (reference sequence). This clone has a single count. Its target is unknown. Primers included in the PCR were 60 Vbeta and 13 Jbeta primers. Profiled with immunoSEQ multiplex PCR; TCRdb holds only in-frame clones, not every one. The sample yields approximately 150,000 clones, about three quarters seen once. The V gene is TRBV19, the J gene TRBJ2-5; 8 nucleotides agree with TRBD1. This sequence originates from a man under 40 in good health and CMV-seropositive. The sample consisted of PBMCs. The CDR3 loop is CASRPGQGLETQYF. CDR3 nucleotide sequence: TGTGCCAGTAGACCCGGACAGGGATTGGAGACCCAGTACTTC.